The 31 T cell receptor beta chains listed next were all sequenced from one sample in a study of post-analysis software for immune sequencing data. Study results and caveats: Five or six TRBV segments were significantly more frequent in patients than in controls. TRBV5-6, TRBV5-1 and TRBV20-1 were among these segments.

Presence of unique molecular identifiers characterized the TCR beta cDNA libraries. TCRdb re-derived calls from the PCR reads in MiXCR, one entry per CDR3 protein. Of around 710,000 distinct CDR3 sequences in the sample, 46% were seen once. Their antigen targets remain unknown. Sample: blood. The receptors were gathered from a girl between 5 and 17 years old with multiple sclerosis.

The chain employs TRBV10-3 and TRBJ2-2; tentatively, D is TRBD1 or TRBD2 (5 bases each). V lost 0 bases, J lost 1 base, and 9 bases lay in between. CDR1 and CDR2 (germline): ENHRY, SYGVKD. This CDR3 contains 16 residues. CDR3 sequence reads: CAISESTGQNTGELFF. As DNA, the CDR3 is TGTGCCATCAGTGAGTCGACGGGGCAGAACACCGGGGAGCTGTTTTTT.

This clonotype was seen a handful of times. The rearrangement joins TRBV6-5 to TRBJ2-7; D remains ambiguous. V lost 1 base to trimming and J lost 2 bases, with 18 bases between them. The CDR3 is 17 residues long. Germline V gene data show CDR1 as MNHEY and CDR2 as SVGAGI. Here the CDR3 reads CASSYLPSLAAPYEQYF. CDR3 sequence (DNA): TGTGCCAGCAGTTACTTACCCAGCCTCGCAGCCCCCTACGAGCAGTACTTC.

The V and J genes are TRBV29-1 and TRBJ1-5; TRBD1 might be the D (6 bases). Germline V gene data show CDR1 as SQVTM and CDR2 as ANQGSEA. This CDR3 is 17 amino acids long. The germline V and J ends were trimmed by 7 bases and 2 bases, with 24 bases remaining between them. The CDR3 DNA reads TGCAGCGCCCGCGGTCAGGACAGCAACATGGGCAATCAGCCCCAGCATTTT. Encoded protein: CSARGQDSNMGNQPQHF.

J is TRBJ2-3 and V is TRBV20-1; D ambiguous. This CDR3 spans 17 amino acids. Trimming left V 6 bases short and J 4 bases short, with 26 bases between. The germline CDR1 and CDR2 sequences are DFQATT and SNEGSKA (reference sequence). CDR3 sequence: CSAENLHGLQIADTQYF. DNA of the CDR3: TGCAGTGCGGAAAACCTTCACGGCCTTCAAATCGCAGATACGCAGTATTTT.

This clonotype has more than one count but fewer than ten. In nucleotides, the CDR3 is TGTGCCAGCAGTGAAGACAGCCAAGAGACCCAGTACTTC. It is translated as CASSEDSQETQYF. The chain combines TRBV6-1 with TRBJ2-5, with no clear D. From germline, CDR1 is MNHNS and CDR2 SASEGT. CDR3 length equals 13 residues. V lost 1 base and J lost 1, with 4 bases in between.

The chain uses TRBV7-9 and TRBJ2-7; D remains ambiguous. V was shortened by 4 bases and J by 2 bases, with 9 bases between the two germline ends. CDR3 length equals 13 residues. Germline V gives CDR1 SEHNR, CDR2 FQNEAQ (reference sequence). CDR3: CASSSWGTYEQYF. DNA for the CDR3: TGTGCCAGCAGCTCCTGGGGAACCTACGAGCAGTACTTC.

V usage is TRBV7-2 and J usage is TRBJ2-7; no definite D call. Per germline, CDR1 SGHTA and CDR2 FQGNSA. V dropped 4 bases and J dropped 2 bases, with 15 bases sitting between them. The CDR3 has 15 residues. CDR3 residues: CASSSEPVVAYEQYF. The CDR3 DNA reads as TGTGCCAGCAGCTCCGAGCCGGTCGTGGCCTACGAGCAGTACTTC.

The chain employs TRBV4-1 and TRBJ2-1; no definite D call. Trimming shortened V by 3 bases and J by 0 bases, and 9 bases separated the two germline ends. Germline CDR1 and CDR2: MGHRA and YSYEKL. The CDR3 contains 15 residues. The CDR3 here is CASSQGPSSYNEQFF. DNA for the CDR3: TGCGCCAGCAGCCAGGGTCCTAGCTCCTACAATGAGCAGTTCTTC.

The chain recombines TRBV29-1 with TRBJ2-1; tentatively, D is TRBD2 (5 bases). The germline V and J ends were trimmed by 4 bases and 4 bases, with 11 bases remaining between them. Germline V lookup: CDR1 SQVTM, CDR2 ANQGSEA. There are 13 residues in the CDR3. CDR3 DNA sequence: TGCAGCGTTGCCCCGGAGGTATACAATGAGCAGTTCTTC. This encodes CSVAPEVYNEQFF.

Only a few counts were recorded for this clonotype. V gene TRBV6-5 combines with J gene TRBJ2-7, with D perhaps matching TRBD1 (6 bases). The germline V gene encodes CDR1 MNHEY and CDR2 SVGAGI. Trimming took 5 bases from V and 2 from J, leaving 16 bases between them. This CDR3 has 15 residues. CDR3 sequence (DNA): TGTGCCAGCAGTACCTTACAGGGTTTACCCTACGAGCAGTACTTC. Its protein is CASSTLQGLPYEQYF.

Here the CDR3 DNA reads TGCAGCGTTGTTGGGCTAGCGGGAGTAGCAGATACGCAGTATTTT. It yields the protein CSVVGLAGVADTQYF. The chain combines TRBV29-1 with TRBJ2-3, with 10 bases matching TRBD2. The CDR3 covers 15 residues. The V segment lost 4 bases and the J segment 4 bases; nucleotides outside the gene matches: 8. In germline, CDR1 is SQVTM, CDR2 ANQGSEA.

The sample holds a few counts of this clonotype. The V call is TRBV10-3, the J call TRBJ2-1, with TRBD2 matching 8 bases. V shed 2 bases, J shed 4 bases, and the junction held 7 bases outside the gene matches. Germline V CDR1 and CDR2: ENHRY, SYGVKD. The CDR3 loop spans 16 amino acids. CDR3 sequence (DNA): TGTGCCATCAGTGAGGCGGGAGGCAATGTTTACAATGAGCAGTTCTTC. Residues: CAISEAGGNVYNEQFF.

Concerning this clonotype itself: At one boundary the junction diverges from the germline segment, which might be a read error. The chain links TRBV7-7 to TRBJ2-5; 7 bases agree with TRBD2. The germline V gene encodes CDR1 SSHAT and CDR2 FNYEAQ (reference sequence). This CDR3 spans 14 amino acids. In DNA, the CDR3 is TGTGCTAGCAGCACCCTCAGCGGGGAAGAGACCCAGTACTTC. Translation: CASSTLSGEETQYF.

The rearrangement links TRBV5-1 to TRBJ1-5, with D tentatively TRBD1 (5 bases). The germline V gene encodes CDR1 SGHRS and CDR2 YFSETQ. The V and J ends lost 4 bases and 3 bases respectively, with 14 bases between them. The length of the CDR3 is 15 residues. This CDR3 is CASSASGQYNQPQHF. The CDR3 DNA sequence: TGCGCCAGCAGCGCCTCCGGACAATACAATCAGCCCCAGCATTTT.

The J gene is TRBJ2-2, the V gene TRBV12-3 or TRBV12-4; D is possibly TRBD2 (6 bases). The CDR3 spans 15 residues. Trimming stripped 6 bases from V and 3 bases from J, with 14 bases between. The CDR3: CASRFRGADTGELFF. CDR3 DNA sequence: TGTGCCAGCAGGTTCCGCGGGGCGGACACCGGGGAGCTGTTTTTT.

The chain has TRBV7-2 and TRBJ1-6; the match to TRBD1 covers 8 bases. From germline, CDR1 is SGHTA and CDR2 FQGNSA. The CDR3 sequence is 14 residues long. After removal of 6 bases from V and 7 bases from J, the junction contained 5 bases not matched to a gene. CDR3 coding DNA: TGTGCCAGCAGGCAGGGGGCGATAAATTCACCCCTCCACTTT. Translating gives CASRQGAINSPLHF.

This clonotype was seen a few times. The V call is TRBV6-5, the J call TRBJ1-2, with D uncertain. This CDR3 is built from 14 residues. Germline V gene sequence: CDR1 MNHEY, CDR2 SVGAGI. Trimming took 6 bases from V and 5 from J, leaving 16 bases between them. The CDR3 region is CASSPIITGYGYTF. The CDR3 bases are TGTGCCAGCAGCCCCATCATTACGGGGTATGGCTACACCTTC.

This clonotype was recorded only once. The chain uses TRBV19 and TRBJ2-1, with TRBD1 as a possible D gene (6 bases). CDR3 size: 14 residues. From germline, CDR1 is LNHDA and CDR2 SQIVND (reference sequence). V was cut by 5 bases and J by 3 bases, with 11 bases left in between. This CDR3 is CASSPGQFYNEQFF. In DNA, the CDR3 is TGTGCCAGTAGTCCCGGACAGTTCTACAATGAGCAGTTCTTC.

The sample holds a few counts of this clonotype. The chain is built from TRBV6-4 and TRBJ1-2, with 8 positions matching TRBD1. The CDR3 is 16 residues long. V trimming: 3 bases; J trimming: 6 bases; junction bases outside the gene matches: 12. Germline loops: CDR1 MRHNA, CDR2 SNTAGT. CDR3 in amino acids: CASSDTGQGLPDGYTF. The DNA for the CDR3 is TGTGCCAGCAGTGATACAGGACAGGGCCTTCCTGATGGCTACACCTTC.

This clonotype was found a few times. The J gene is TRBJ2-1, the V gene TRBV4-3, with TRBD1 as a possible D gene (6 bases). CDR3 length: 15 amino acids. V dropped 0 bases and J dropped 4 bases, with 10 bases sitting between them. Per germline, CDR1 LGHNA and CDR2 YSLEER. This CDR3 reads CASSQETGSYNEQFF. CDR3 nucleotides: TGCGCCAGCAGCCAAGAGACAGGCAGTTACAATGAGCAGTTCTTC.

The CDR3 is CAISEASGAYNEQFF. Written as DNA, the CDR3 is TGTGCCATCAGTGAGGCTAGCGGGGCCTACAATGAGCAGTTCTTC. The chain is built from TRBV10-3 and TRBJ2-1, with 9 bases that match TRBD2. Per the germline V gene, CDR1 is ENHRY and CDR2 is SYGVKD. The CDR3 is 15 amino acids. J was trimmed by 2 bases and V by 2 bases; bases with no gene match: 1.

This clonotype was recorded once. The V and J genes are TRBV2 and TRBJ1-2; D call uncertain. The CDR3 runs 13 residues. Germline CDR1 SNHLY, CDR2 FYNNEI. The V gene lost 4 bases and the J gene lost 6 bases, with 12 bases spanning the gap. This chain's CDR3 is CASSAMEGNGYTF. DNA for the CDR3: TGTGCCAGCAGTGCTATGGAGGGAAATGGCTACACCTTC.

The V and J genes are TRBV12-3 or TRBV12-4 and TRBJ2-7; TRBD1 matches 7 bases. V lost 3 bases to trimming and J lost 2 bases; unmatched junction nucleotides: 13. The CDR3 totals 17 residues. CDR3 DNA sequence: TGTGCCAGCAGTTTTTCGACAGGGACACCGGGGACCTACGAGCAGTACTTC. Translation gives CASSFSTGTPGTYEQYF.

V is TRBV2 and J is TRBJ2-5; the match to TRBD1 covers 7 bases. This CDR3 contains 14 residues. Trimming took 4 bases from V and 2 from J; bases not matched to a gene: 4. Germline V gene sequence: CDR1 SNHLY, CDR2 FYNNEI. DNA of the CDR3: TGTGCCAGCAGTGTCGACAGGGATCAAGAGACCCAGTACTTC. It encodes CASSVDRDQETQYF. Full variable domain (rest looked up from reference TRBV2 and TRBJ2-5): EPEVTQTPSHQVTQMGQEVILRCVPISNHLYFYWYRQILGQKVEFLVSFYNNEISEKSEIFDDQFSVERPDGSNFTLKIRSTKLEDSAMYFCASSVDRDQETQYFGPGTRLLVL.

V is TRBV7-8 and J is TRBJ2-5; TRBD2 agrees at 12 bases. Germline loops: CDR1 SGHVS, CDR2 FQNEAQ. This CDR3 region has 16 residues. V shed 5 bases and J 4 bases; nucleotides not matched to a gene: 8. CDR3 nucleotide sequence: TGTGCCAGCAGCAACCGACTAGCGGGAGCAGGAGAGACCCAGTACTTC. Amino acids: CASSNRLAGAGETQYF.

This clonotype was seen more than once but under ten times. The V gene is TRBV20-1, the J gene TRBJ2-5; D unresolved. TRBJ2-7 matches the DNA end more closely, so the J call is doubtful. CDR1 and CDR2 from the germline V gene are DFQATT and SNEGSKA (reference sequence). This CDR3 is built from 12 residues. CDR3 residues: CSAQTGSYEQYF. CDR3 in DNA: TGCAGTGCTCAAACCGGAAGTTACGAGCAGTACTTC.

V and J are TRBV7-9 and TRBJ2-1, with D hard to call. Germline CDR1 and CDR2: SEHNR and FQNEAQ (reference sequence). The CDR3 covers 14 residues. V was clipped by 7 bases and J by 2 bases, with 12 bases between them. CDR3 bases: TGTGCCAGCACGAGGACCGAAGCCTACAATGAGCAGTTCTTC. Amino acid sequence: CASTRTEAYNEQFF.

This clonotype was observed a handful of times. The chain combines TRBV25-1 with TRBJ1-2, with D unclear. Germline lookup yields CDR1 MGHDK and CDR2 SYGVNS. V lost 2 bases, J lost 0 bases, and 10 bases lay in between. The CDR3 totals 15 residues. In DNA, the CDR3 is TGTGCCAGCAGTGAAGGTGGCGTAGCTAACTATGGCTACACCTTC. Amino acid sequence: CASSEGGVANYGYTF.

This chain joins TRBV12-3 or TRBV12-4 and TRBJ2-1; D gene ambiguous. The CDR3 runs to 13 residues. Between the trimmed V and J ends, which lost 1 base and 9 bases, there was a span of 10 bases. The CDR3, as DNA: TGTGCCAGCAGTTTAGGGACCATAGGTGAGCAGTTCTTC. Its translation: CASSLGTIGEQFF.

This chain links TRBV30 with TRBJ2-5, with 8 bases aligning to TRBD1. The J call may be in error: the DNA end matches TRBJ2-7 better. CDR1 and CDR2 from the germline V gene are GTSNPN and SVGIG (reference sequence). This CDR3 comprises 14 residues. The DNA of the CDR3 is TGTGCCTGGCAATTACAGGGGGGAGGCTACGAGCAGTACTTC. This sequence encodes CAWQLQGGGYEQYF.

V usage is TRBV2 and J usage is TRBJ2-7; D is possibly TRBD1 or TRBD2 (6 bases each). CDR3 length: 19 residues. The V gene lost 2 bases and the J gene lost 0 bases, with 23 bases spanning the gap. CDR1 SNHLY and CDR2 FYNNEI come from the germline V gene. This CDR3 reads CASSERGLGGLALSYEQYF. The CDR3, as DNA: TGTGCCAGCAGTGAACGAGGGCTTGGGGGGCTAGCGCTCTCCTACGAGCAGTACTTC.